Presented here are 21 T cell receptor beta chains from one specimen sequenced in a study of OX40 agonist ivuxolimab in advanced cancers. Produced via immunoSEQ multiplex PCR; TCRdb's table is partial and in-frame only. The data show fewer than 200,000 clones, approximately 94% seen once. Sequenced material: CD4+ or CD8+ T cells sorted from blood, taken in a trial of the OX40 agonist ivuxolimab. The receptors here all came from an adult with an advanced solid tumor such as melanoma, head and neck, liver or kidney cancer.

In DNA, the CDR3 is TGTGCCAGCAGCGTAGGACAGGGTAAAGAGACCCAGTACTTC. This gives the protein CASSVGQGKETQYF. The rearrangement uses TRBV9 and TRBJ2-5; TRBD1 agrees at 7 bases. V was clipped by 0 bases and J by 3 bases; unmatched bases: 2. The CDR3 runs 14 residues. In germline, CDR1 is SGDLS, CDR2 YYNGEE.

In its sample, this clone was seen a few times. V is TRBV10-1 and J is TRBJ2-1; D perhaps matches TRBD2 (6 bases). Germline loops: CDR1 WNHNN, CDR2 SYGVQD (reference sequence). Between the trimmed V and J ends, which lost 7 bases and 8 bases, there was a span of 21 bases. This CDR3 has 15 amino acids. The CDR3 coding sequence is TGCGCCAGCACCCCGCCGGGGGATGGAAAATATGAGCAGTTCTTC. Protein sequence: CASTPPGDGKYEQFF.

The chain links TRBV6-5 to TRBJ2-7; unclear D gene. Trimming took off 8 bases at V and 0 bases at J, with 11 bases between the two ends. Germline V lookup: CDR1 MNHEY, CDR2 SVGAGI. The CDR3 has 13 residues. The CDR3 coding sequence is TGTGCCAGCGTCACCCTTAACTCCTACGAGCAGTACTTC. As protein: CASVTLNSYEQYF.

The CDR3 reads CASSQDRRTGGYTF. The CDR3 DNA is TGCGCCAGCAGCCAAGATAGAAGGACCGGTGGCTACACCTTC. V gene TRBV4-3 combines with J gene TRBJ1-2, with D unresolved. V lost 0 bases, J lost 7 bases, and 12 bases lay in between. Germline loops: CDR1 LGHNA, CDR2 YSLEER. CDR3 length: 14 residues.

The chain recombines TRBV10-3 with TRBJ1-4; D might be TRBD1 (6 bases). The V gene lost 7 bases and the J gene lost 5 bases, with 11 bases spanning the gap. CDR3 length: 13 residues. Germline-derived CDR1 and CDR2 are ENHRY and SYGVKD. This chain's CDR3 is CAITGTPNEKLFF. DNA of the CDR3: TGTGCCATCACCGGGACACCGAATGAAAAACTGTTTTTT.

This chain uses TRBV18 with TRBJ2-6; 7 nucleotides align to TRBD1. Germline V gives CDR1 KGHSH, CDR2 LQKENI. The V segment lost 4 bases and the J segment 2 bases; nucleotides outside the gene matches: 8. This CDR3 spans 17 amino acids. CDR3 in amino acids: CASSLQGIRTGANVLTF. The CDR3 DNA sequence: TGTGCCAGCTCACTACAGGGGATCAGGACTGGGGCCAACGTCCTGACTTTC.

V is TRBV19 and J is TRBJ1-5; the match to TRBD1 covers 8 bases. V shed 7 bases and J 5 bases; nucleotides not matched to a gene: 4. Germline CDR1 reads LNHDA; CDR2 reads SQIVND (reference sequence). The CDR3 is made up of 13 amino acids. The CDR3 loop is CASKGTGYQPQHF. Here the CDR3 DNA reads TGTGCCAGTAAAGGGACAGGTTATCAGCCCCAGCATTTT.

The chain combines TRBV18 with TRBJ1-1; D may be TRBD1 (6 bases). The germline gives CDR1 KGHSH, CDR2 LQKENI. V shed 2 bases and J shed 0 bases, with 7 bases lying between them. The CDR3 is made up of 14 amino acids. The CDR3 DNA is TGTGCCAGCTCACCATGGGACATGAACACTGAAGCTTTCTTT. Encoded protein: CASSPWDMNTEAFF.

This clone was recorded once. This chain connects TRBV7-8 to TRBJ2-7; 8 positions agree with TRBD1. This CDR3 is 14 amino acids long. The V gene end was trimmed by 6 bases and the J gene end by 4 bases; junction bases not matched to a gene: 8. In germline, CDR1 is SGHVS, CDR2 FQNEAQ. This chain's CDR3 is CASRAGTGPYEQYF. The CDR3 region has the DNA TGTGCCAGCAGGGCGGGGACAGGTCCTTACGAGCAGTACTTC.

This clone was detected a few times. This chain connects TRBV7-9 to TRBJ1-5; TRBD1 matches at 7 bases. This CDR3 region has 16 residues. J was trimmed by 4 bases and V by 1 base; bases with no gene match: 7. Germline V gives CDR1 SEHNR, CDR2 FQNEAQ (reference sequence). The CDR3 reads CASSLGRQGVNQPQHF. The CDR3 bases are TGTGCCAGCAGCTTAGGACGCCAGGGGGTAAATCAGCCCCAGCATTTT.

V usage is TRBV5-6 and J usage is TRBJ1-6; 7 bases are a match to TRBD1. V gave up 4 bases and J gave up 7 bases; unmatched junction bases: 14. Germline assignment: CDR1 SGHDT and CDR2 YYEEEE. The CDR3 runs to 17 residues. In nucleotides, the CDR3 is TGTGCCAGCAGCACACCGGGGCGCGGGACAGTGAATTCACCCCTCCACTTT. Its translation is CASSTPGRGTVNSPLHF.

This sequence joins TRBV9 and TRBJ2-7; tentatively, D is TRBD1 (5 bases). The CDR3 totals 13 residues. CDR1 SGDLS and CDR2 YYNGEE come from the germline V gene. V was trimmed by 9 bases and J by 3 bases, leaving 16 bases between them. Here the CDR3 reads CANPTGDHYEQYF. For the CDR3, the DNA is TGTGCCAATCCCACAGGTGATCACTACGAGCAGTACTTC.

This chain connects TRBV6-5 to TRBJ2-2, with D perhaps matching TRBD2 (6 bases). The length of the CDR3 is 12 residues. The germline gives CDR1 MNHEY, CDR2 SVGAGI. The V and J ends lost 8 bases and 7 bases respectively, with 11 bases between them. CDR3 sequence: CASQVGSGELFF. As DNA, the CDR3 is TGTGCCAGCCAAGTCGGGAGCGGGGAGCTGTTTTTT.

The DNA of the CDR3 is TGCGCCAGCAGTCTCAGGGGGCACTATGGCTACACCTTC. Encoded protein: CASSLRGHYGYTF. The J gene is TRBJ1-2, the V gene TRBV5-1, with 8 bases lining up with TRBD1. V was pared by 5 bases and J by 3 bases, with 3 bases of the junction left unmatched. CDR1 and CDR2 from the germline V gene are SGHRS and YFSETQ. The CDR3 length is 13 residues.

The chain joins TRBV2 to TRBJ1-1; a weak D match, TRBD1 (6 bases). The CDR3 has 15 amino acids. Trimming cost V 6 bases and J 3 bases, with 17 bases left between them. Germline V gives CDR1 SNHLY, CDR2 FYNNEI. The CDR3 reads CASREHRVRDTEAFF. In nucleotides, the CDR3 is TGTGCCAGCAGGGAGCACAGGGTAAGGGACACTGAAGCTTTCTTT. The whole variable domain, filled in from reference TRBV2 and TRBJ1-1, reads EPEVTQTPSHQVTQMGQEVILRCVPISNHLYFYWYRQILGQKVEFLVSFYNNEISEKSEIFDDQFSVERPDGSNFTLKIRSTKLEDSAMYFCASREHRVRDTEAFFGQGTRLTVV.

The chain combines TRBV5-6 with TRBJ2-2, with 8 bases fitting TRBD2. The germline V gene has CDR1 SGHDT and CDR2 YYEEEE. V gave up 0 bases and J gave up 7 bases; unmatched junction bases: 8. The CDR3 spans 16 residues. DNA of the CDR3: TGTGCCAGCAGCTTGGCCCTGCGGGGGGTTCGCGGGGAGCTGTTTTTT. It yields the protein CASSLALRGVRGELFF. The variable domain in full, with the rest retrieved from reference TRBV5-6 and TRBJ2-2, is DAGVTQSPTHLIKTRGQQVTLRCSPKSGHDTVSWYQQALGQGPQFIFQYYEEEERQRGNFPDRFSGHQFPNYSSELNVNALLLGDSALYLCASSLALRGVRGELFFGEGSRLTVL.

The chain employs TRBV18 and TRBJ2-5, with 14 bases aligning to TRBD2. The CDR3 has 16 amino acids. The ends lost 5 bases at V and 2 bases at J; junction bases unmatched: 4. CDR1 is KGHSH, CDR2 LQKENI, per germline. The CDR3 reads CASSSRTSGGQETQYF. DNA of the CDR3: TGTGCCAGCTCATCCAGGACTAGCGGGGGGCAAGAGACCCAGTACTTC.

DNA for the CDR3: TGTGCCAGCAAGGGGTCTAGCTCCTACAATGAGCAGTTCTTC. It is translated as CASKGSSSYNEQFF. The V gene is TRBV27, the J gene TRBJ2-1; a possible D gene is TRBD1 (5 bases). The length of the CDR3 is 14 residues. Trimming removed 7 bases at V and 0 bases at J, with 10 bases between. From germline, CDR1 is MNHEY and CDR2 SMNVEV (reference sequence).

The V and J genes are TRBV4-1 and TRBJ1-2, with 9 bases identical to TRBD1. CDR3 length equals 16 residues. With V trimmed by 3 bases and J by 6 bases, 11 bases remained unmatched. CDR1 is MGHRA and CDR2 is YSYEKL in the germline V gene. CDR3 bases: TGCGCCAGCAGCCAGGGACAGGGTCCCAAGGGGGATGGCTACACCTTC. As protein: CASSQGQGPKGDGYTF.

The J gene is TRBJ1-2, the V gene TRBV19; D possibly corresponds to TRBD1 (5 bases). The CDR3 extends over 11 amino acids. The germline CDR1 and CDR2 sequences are LNHDA and SQIVND (reference sequence). V lost 7 bases to trimming and J lost 8 bases, with 11 bases between them. Here the CDR3 reads CASKDRGGYTF. CDR3 nucleotides: TGTGCCAGTAAAGACCGGGGGGGCTACACCTTC.

This chain connects TRBV7-2 to TRBJ2-7; TRBD1 agrees at 7 bases. Germline V lookup: CDR1 SGHTA, CDR2 FQGNSA. This CDR3 comprises 14 residues. The V segment lost 5 bases and the J segment 4 bases; nucleotides outside the gene matches: 8. The DNA of the CDR3 is TGTGCCAGCAGCGTGACCGGGACAGCTTACGAGCAGTACTTC. This sequence encodes CASSVTGTAYEQYF.